The entry that follows covers one T cell receptor beta chain sequence. Antigen: not known. The germline V gene has CDR1 MNHEY and CDR2 SVGAGI. V lost 6 bases and J lost 6; bases outside the gene matches: 8. The CDR3 contains 15 residues. The source of the sample is a study of cytomegalovirus exposure and HLA in healthy donors. Study-wide results and limits: The study flagged fewer than 200 TCR beta chains as cytomegalovirus-associated. TCR beta V- and J-gene trimming was later associated with a missense DCLRE1C variant. In a later analysis, donors in an Asian-associated ancestry cluster reportedly had fewer N-insertions in productive TCRs than the cohort mean.

A multiplex PCR was run with 60 Vbeta primers and 13 Jbeta primers. TCRdb's copy holds only in-frame clones and misses some; the assay was immunoSEQ multiplex PCR. Of fewer than 200,000 clones detected, around 77% appear once; the ten largest clones hold under 2.5%. The sequenced sample was PBMCs. The chain recombines TRBV6-5 with TRBJ2-2, with 9 bases aligning to TRBD1. This sequence originates from a man between 60 and 75 years old in good health and CMV-seronegative. CDR3: CASRPPTGGAGELFF. CDR3 DNA: TGTGCCAGCAGGCCCCCGACAGGGGGAGCCGGGGAGCTGTTTTTT.